This entry describes one T cell receptor (beta chain). Trimming shortened V by 1 base and J by 2 bases, and 9 bases separated the two germline ends. Germline lookup yields CDR1 SGHAT and CDR2 FQNNGV. The length of the CDR3 is 14 residues. This entry is derived from a study of CD8+ T cells in alopecia areata. It was cDNA, reverse transcribed from extracted RNA, that served as the sequencing template. Repertoires were generated with immunoSEQ multiplex PCR, while TCRdb's copy carries only in-frame clones and drops some. The sample gives under 250,000 clones, 56% of which show up once; about 5.3% is in the top ten.

The TCR originated in a human donor in good health. Sequenced input: CD8+ T cells sorted from blood. The chain joins TRBV11-2 to TRBJ2-7; D unresolved. The CDR3 DNA sequence: TGTGCCAGCAGCTTAGTGGGTACCACCTACGAGCAGTACTTC. Protein sequence: CASSLVGTTYEQYF.